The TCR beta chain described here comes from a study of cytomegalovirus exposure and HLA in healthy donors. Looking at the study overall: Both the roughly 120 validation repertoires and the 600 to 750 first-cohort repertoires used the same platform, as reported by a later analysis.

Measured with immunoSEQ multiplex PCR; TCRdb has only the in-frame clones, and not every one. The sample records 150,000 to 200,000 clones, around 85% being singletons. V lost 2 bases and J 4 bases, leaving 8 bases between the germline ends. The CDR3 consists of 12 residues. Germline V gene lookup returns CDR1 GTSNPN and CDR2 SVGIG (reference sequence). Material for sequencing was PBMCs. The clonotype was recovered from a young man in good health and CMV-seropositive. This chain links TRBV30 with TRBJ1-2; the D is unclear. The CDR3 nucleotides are TGTGCCTGGAGTCCGTTCCCCTATGGCTACACCTTC. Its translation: CAWSPFPYGYTF.